The rows below give T cell receptor beta chains drawn from one sample of a study of blood T cell repertoires in COVID-19. The assay was immunoSEQ multiplex PCR, and TCRdb's table has in-frame clones only and misses some. The sample shows over 200,000 clones, roughly 86% of them seen only once. The sample comprised PBMCs or T cells enriched from blood (not recorded which). The source is a woman aged 30 to 39 with acute COVID-19. The CDR3 runs from the conserved cysteine through the conserved F or W. D genes are given only for firm matches. Size tells how often a clone was seen (once, few, many) or the class of an expanded clone, and some rows leave it out.

d_call | j_call | clone_size | v_call | cdr3_length | cdr3_nt | cdr3_aa
TRBD2 | TRBJ2-1 | - | TRBV5-1 | 17 | TGCGCCAGCAGCCCTGGACTAGCTCAAAGCTCCTACAATGAGCAGTTCTTC | CASSPGLAQSSYNEQFF
- | TRBJ1-2 | - | TRBV15 | 13 | TGTGCCACGACAATCGGGGGGGCTCTAGGCTACACCTTC | CATTIGGALGYTF
TRBD2 | TRBJ2-1 | - | TRBV6-5 | 15 | TGTGCCAGCAGTTACGAGCGGGGTTATTTTGATGAGCAGTTCTTC | CASSYERGYFDEQFF
- | TRBJ1-1 | few | TRBV5-1 | 17 | TGCGCCAGCAGCTTGGCCAAAGCGGCGGAGGGATCCACTGAAGCTTTCTTT | CASSLAKAAEGSTEAFF
- | TRBJ1-1 | once | TRBV12-3/TRBV12-4 | 12 | TGTGCCAGCAGTACAGGGACCACTGAAGCTTTCTTT | CASSTGTTEAFF
TRBD1 | TRBJ2-2 | - | TRBV5-6 | 15 | TGTGCCAGCAGCTTGCCGACAGGGGGCACCGGGGAGCTGTTTTTT | CASSLPTGGTGELFF
- | TRBJ1-4 | - | TRBV10-3 | 14 | TGTGCCATCAGTGAGGCAGGGGCGGAGGAAAAACTGTTTTTT | CAISEAGAEEKLFF
TRBD1 | TRBJ1-2 | - | TRBV28 | 14 | TGTGCCAGCAGTGCAAATGACAGGGACGGTGGCTACACCTTC | CASSANDRDGGYTF
- | TRBJ2-3 | once | TRBV6-6 | 16 | TGTGCCAGCAGCCACGGCCCCAGGGGAGGGCCAGATACGCAGTATTTT | CASSHGPRGGPDTQYF
TRBD1 | TRBJ1-2 | - | TRBV6-6 | 16 | TGTGCCAGCAGTTACTCCGACAGGGCTACTAACTATGGCTACACCTTC | CASSYSDRATNYGYTF
- | TRBJ2-7 | - | TRBV5-6 | 15 | TGTGCCAGCAGCTTGGTTGGGGGGAGAAACTACGAGCAGTACTTC | CASSLVGGRNYEQYF
- | TRBJ2-5 | - | TRBV18 | 14 | TGTGCCAGCTCAGAGCAGGGCATCCAAGAGACCCAGTACTTC | CASSEQGIQETQYF
- | TRBJ1-1 | - | TRBV2 | 15 | TGTGCCAGCAGTTCATCGGCAGGGGTGAACACTGAAGCTTTCTTT | CASSSSAGVNTEAFF
- | TRBJ1-4 | - | TRBV2 | 15 | TGTGCCAGCGGAAGAAGGTCACAGGGAGATGAAAAACTGTTTTTT | CASGRRSQGDEKLFF
TRBD1 | TRBJ2-3 | - | TRBV7-3 | 14 | TGTGCCAGCAGCTTTACAGGGGCAACAGATACGCAGTATTTT | CASSFTGATDTQYF
TRBD2 | TRBJ2-3 | - | TRBV2 | 15 | TGTGCCAGCAGCCCTAGCGGGGCACCCACAGATACGCAGTATTTT | CASSPSGAPTDTQYF
TRBD1 | TRBJ1-1 | many | TRBV7-2 | 16 | TGTGCCAGCAGCTCAAGGACAGGGTCGGTGAACACTGAAGCTTTCTTT | CASSSRTGSVNTEAFF
- | TRBJ2-6 | once | TRBV4-3 | 15 | TGCGCCAGCAGGCCAGGGGTCTCTGGGGCCAACGTCCTGACTTTC | CASRPGVSGANVLTF
- | TRBJ2-2 | - | TRBV6-5 | 14 | TGTGCCAGCAGGGTAGCACAGGATCCCGGGGAGCTGTTTTTT | CASRVAQDPGELFF
- | TRBJ1-6 | - | TRBV4-1 | 16 | TGCGCCAGCAGCCTCAGGGTGGGCTCCTATAATTCACCCCTCCACTTT | CASSLRVGSYNSPLHF
TRBD2 | TRBJ2-7 | - | TRBV28 | 16 | TGTGCCAGCAGTTGGAGGCCCCGGACTAGAGGCCACGAGCAGTACTTC | CASSWRPRTRGHEQYF
TRBD1 | TRBJ2-7 | - | TRBV27 | 16 | TGTGCCAGCAGGTCCTTCCCAGGGGGTAGCTCCTACGAGCAGTACTTC | CASRSFPGGSSYEQYF
- | TRBJ1-4 | once | TRBV18 | 13 | TGTGCCAGCTCACCAGGGAGCAATGAAAAACTGTTTTTT | CASSPGSNEKLFF
- | TRBJ2-5 | - | TRBV5-5 | 15 | TGTGCCAGCAGCTTCCCCCGGGACTCTCTCGAGACCCAGTACTTC | CASSFPRDSLETQYF
- | TRBJ1-6 | once | TRBV7-3 | 14 | TGTGCCAGCAGCTTATCCGACAGCAATTCACCCCTCCACTTT | CASSLSDSNSPLHF
TRBD1 | TRBJ1-2 | - | TRBV5-1 | 15 | TGCGCCAGCAGCTGGATGACAGGGGGGACGAGTGGCTACACCTTC | CASSWMTGGTSGYTF
- | TRBJ1-5 | - | TRBV5-6 | 15 | TGTGCCAGCAGCTTGGCCAGGGTTAGCAATCAGCCCCAGCATTTT | CASSLARVSNQPQHF
- | TRBJ1-3 | once | TRBV3-1/TRBV3-2 | 17 | TGTGCCAGCAGCCAAGATCTTGAGCGCCTCTCTGGAAACACCATATATTTT | CASSQDLERLSGNTIYF